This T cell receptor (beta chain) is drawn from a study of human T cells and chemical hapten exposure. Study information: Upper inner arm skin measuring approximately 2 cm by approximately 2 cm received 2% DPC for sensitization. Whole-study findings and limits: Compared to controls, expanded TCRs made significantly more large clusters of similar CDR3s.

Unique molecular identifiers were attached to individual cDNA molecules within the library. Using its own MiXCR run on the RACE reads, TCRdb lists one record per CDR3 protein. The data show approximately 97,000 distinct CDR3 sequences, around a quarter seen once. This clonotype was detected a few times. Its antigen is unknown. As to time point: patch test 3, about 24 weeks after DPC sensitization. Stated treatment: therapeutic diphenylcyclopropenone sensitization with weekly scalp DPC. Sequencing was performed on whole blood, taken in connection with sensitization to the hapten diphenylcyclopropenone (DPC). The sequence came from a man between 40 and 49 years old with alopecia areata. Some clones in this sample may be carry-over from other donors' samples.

The CDR3 protein is CASSLVASGANVLTF. The CDR3 DNA reads TGCGCCAGCAGCTTGGTAGCATCTGGGGCCAACGTCCTGACTTTC. V usage is TRBV5-1 and J usage is TRBJ2-6; D gene uncertain. Germline V lookup: CDR1 SGHRS, CDR2 YFSETQ. Trimming took off 0 bases at V and 1 base at J, with 5 bases between the two ends. The CDR3 is 15 amino acids.